The 18 T cell receptor beta chains below all came from one sample that was sequenced in a study of long-term antiretroviral therapy in people with HIV. Investigators performed immunoSEQ version v3.0 at survey level. Clones were read by immunoSEQ multiplex PCR, and TCRdb kept only the in-frame ones, dropping some. This sample yields 35,000 to 40,000 clones, of which approximately 85% are seen a single time; more than 9% belongs to the top ten. The sample in question was unsorted PBMCs, obtained 2.2 years after starting antiretroviral therapy. The receptors stem from a man aged 18 to 30 with HIV.

V and J are TRBV9 and TRBJ2-2; 7 positions agree with TRBD2. The length of the CDR3 is 14 residues. CDR1 is SGDLS and CDR2 is YYNGEE in the germline V gene. The V gene end was trimmed by 3 bases and the J gene end by 4 bases; junction bases not matched to a gene: 3. CDR3: CASSEGGTTGELFF. CDR3 sequence (DNA): TGTGCCAGCAGCGAGGGAGGGACCACCGGGGAGCTGTTTTTT.

A few counts support this clone. The V and J genes are TRBV9 and TRBJ2-7; TRBD2 matches at 9 bases. Germline lookup yields CDR1 SGDLS and CDR2 YYNGEE. The CDR3 is 15 residues long. J was trimmed by 5 bases and V by 0 bases; bases with no gene match: 6. CDR3 nucleotide sequence: TGTGCCAGCAGCGTAGGTGTTAGCGGGAGCCACGAGCAGTACTTC. Translation: CASSVGVSGSHEQYF.

V is TRBV6-6 and J is TRBJ2-1; the D is unclear. CDR1 and CDR2 (germline): MNHNY, SVGAGI (reference sequence). V lost 8 bases to trimming and J lost 3 bases, with 11 bases between them. This CDR3 region has 13 residues. CDR3 region: CASSGEVYNEQFF. For the CDR3, the DNA is TGTGCCAGCTCTGGGGAAGTCTACAATGAGCAGTTCTTC.

The V and J genes are TRBV28 and TRBJ2-3, with 8 bases fitting TRBD2. V was pared by 4 bases and J by 6 bases, with 6 bases of the junction left unmatched. Germline V lookup: CDR1 MDHEN, CDR2 SYDVKM. The CDR3 has 14 residues. CDR3 sequence reads: CASSSTSGDDTQYF. The DNA for the CDR3 is TGTGCCAGCAGTTCTACTAGCGGCGACGATACGCAGTATTTT.

This clone was observed once. V usage is TRBV7-9 and J usage is TRBJ2-5, with TRBD1 identical over 7 bases. CDR1 is SEHNR and CDR2 is FQNEAQ in the germline V gene (reference sequence). With 3 bases clipped from V and 0 bases from J, the junction kept 4 bases outside the gene matches. The CDR3 loop spans 15 amino acids. CDR3 sequence reads: CASSFGDRDQETQYF. The CDR3 region has the DNA TGTGCCAGCAGCTTTGGGGACAGAGACCAAGAGACCCAGTACTTC.

The J gene is TRBJ2-1, the V gene TRBV28; 10 bases agree with TRBD2. Trimming at V came to 5 bases and at J to 6 bases, leaving 7 bases not matched to a gene. The CDR3 is 15 residues long. CDR1 MDHEN and CDR2 SYDVKM come from the germline V gene. This chain's CDR3 is CASSRLAGLGNEQFF. The CDR3 DNA reads TGTGCCAGCAGTCGACTAGCGGGCCTGGGCAATGAGCAGTTCTTC.

This clone is a singleton in its sample. The rearrangement uses TRBV7-9 and TRBJ1-1; the match to TRBD1 covers 10 bases. The junction had 5 bases not matched to a gene; V was cut back by 4 bases and J by 0 bases. The CDR3 is 16 amino acids. Looked up from germline, CDR1 is SEHNR and CDR2 is FQNEAQ (reference sequence). The CDR3 DNA sequence: TGTGCCAGCAGCTCGGACAGGGGGGCTTTGAACACTGAAGCTTTCTTT. It translates to CASSSDRGALNTEAFF.

This chain uses TRBV9 with TRBJ1-2; 7 nucleotides line up with TRBD1. The CDR3 has 17 residues. The ends lost 4 bases at V and 3 bases at J; junction bases unmatched: 15. Looked up from germline, CDR1 is SGDLS and CDR2 is YYNGEE. The CDR3 nucleotides read TGTGCCAGCAGCCCCAGGGGGAGGGGCAGGGAGGACTATGGCTACACCTTC. Protein: CASSPRGRGREDYGYTF.

The genes are TRBV7-6 and TRBJ2-7; D is possibly TRBD2 (7 bases). There are 14 residues in the CDR3. The V end lost 3 bases, the J end lost 4 bases, and 13 bases lay between the germline ends. The germline V gene encodes CDR1 SGHVS and CDR2 FNYEAQ. Here the CDR3 reads CASSLGGPVYEQYF. DNA for the CDR3: TGTGCCAGCAGCTTGGGGGGGCCCGTATACGAGCAGTACTTC.

V is TRBV7-2 and J is TRBJ2-7; D may be TRBD1 (6 bases). V lost 2 bases and J lost 4, with 15 bases in between. The CDR3 contains 15 residues. Germline V gene lookup returns CDR1 SGHTA and CDR2 FQGNSA. The CDR3 reads CASSLSQGGQYEQYF. The DNA of the CDR3 is TGTGCCAGCAGCTTATCACAGGGCGGACAGTACGAGCAGTACTTC.

The chain is built from TRBV6-5 and TRBJ2-1, with TRBD2 identical over 10 bases. The CDR3 loop spans 16 amino acids. V trimming: 0 bases; J trimming: 9 bases; junction bases outside the gene matches: 8. Germline V CDR1 and CDR2: MNHEY, SVGAGI. CDR3 protein: CASSYSASGSYGEQFF. The DNA for the CDR3 is TGTGCCAGCAGTTACTCTGCTAGCGGGAGTTATGGTGAGCAGTTCTTC.

The V and J genes are TRBV13 and TRBJ1-6; no definite D call. The V gene's germline CDR1 is PRHDT and CDR2 FYEKMQ (reference sequence). Trimming took off 5 bases at V and 9 bases at J, with 17 bases between the two ends. CDR3 length equals 15 residues. The DNA of the CDR3 is TGTGCCAGCAGCGACTCCGAAACAGCAGGTTCACCCCTCCACTTT. This codes for CASSDSETAGSPLHF.

The chain couples TRBV11-2 to TRBJ2-3; no definite D call. V shed 8 bases and J shed 4 bases, with 10 bases lying between them. This CDR3 spans 12 amino acids. Germline lookup yields CDR1 SGHAT and CDR2 FQNNGV. CDR3 DNA sequence: TGTGCCAGCCAAACCCTCGCAGATACGCAGTATTTT. Its protein is CASQTLADTQYF.

This chain connects TRBV5-1 to TRBJ1-3; 10 nucleotides match TRBD1. In germline, CDR1 is SGHRS, CDR2 YFSETQ. After removal of 4 bases from V and 3 bases from J, the junction contained 7 bases not matched to a gene. The CDR3 length is 16 residues. CDR3 loop: CASSARDRGDGNTIYF. CDR3 coding DNA: TGCGCCAGCAGCGCACGGGACAGGGGTGATGGAAACACCATATATTTT.

This clone was found once. V is TRBV28 and J is TRBJ2-7; D not resolved. The length of the CDR3 is 12 residues. Germline CDR1 MDHEN, CDR2 SYDVKM. V was clipped by 6 bases and J by 6 bases, with 12 bases between them. The CDR3 bases are TGTGCCAGCAGACGTTATACAGCCGAGCAGTACTTC. The encoded protein is CASRRYTAEQYF.

The V and J genes are TRBV10-3 and TRBJ1-1, with D unclear. The CDR3 length is 13 residues. The germline V gene has CDR1 ENHRY and CDR2 SYGVKD. With 5 bases removed from V and 1 base from J, the gap between germline ends came to 8 bases. The CDR3 DNA sequence: TGTGCCATCAGTCAGGAAGGGAACACTGAAGCTTTCTTT. It encodes CAISQEGNTEAFF.

This chain connects TRBV6-5 to TRBJ2-7; 7 positions agree with TRBD1. The length of the CDR3 is 15 residues. CDR1 is MNHEY and CDR2 is SVGAGI in the germline V gene. V trimming: 4 bases; J trimming: 6 bases; junction bases outside the gene matches: 12. The CDR3 here is CASSSKRVGGLEQYF. CDR3 nucleotide sequence: TGTGCCAGCAGTTCGAAAAGGGTAGGGGGCCTCGAGCAGTACTTC.

The chain is built from TRBV4-2 and TRBJ2-5; TRBD1 aligns across 8 bases. This CDR3 comprises 15 residues. Trimming took 3 bases from V and 5 from J; bases not matched to a gene: 8. The germline CDR1 and CDR2 sequences are LGHNA and YNFKEQ. The CDR3 loop reads CASSQDQGAGETQYF. The CDR3 nucleotides are TGTGCCAGCAGCCAGGACCAGGGGGCTGGGGAGACCCAGTACTTC.